A single sample gave rise to the 10 T cell receptor beta chains below, sequenced in a study of siplizumab effects on memory and regulatory T cells. Assay used: immunoSEQ multiplex PCR; TCRdb lists only in-frame clones, some missing. The table has 85,000 to 95,000 clones, over 85% seen once. The material sequenced was non-Treg CD4+ T cells sorted from blood. These receptors were collected from a human donor in good health.

This chain uses TRBV15 with TRBJ1-5; no firm D call. Germline values: CDR1 LNHNV, CDR2 YYDKDF (reference sequence). This CDR3 has 13 residues. V gave up 0 bases and J gave up 7 bases, with 7 bases separating them. This chain's CDR3 is CATSRDVGQPQHF. The CDR3 nucleotides are TGTGCCACCAGCAGAGACGTAGGGCAGCCCCAGCATTTT.

A single count supports this clone. The chain couples TRBV15 to TRBJ1-6, with 7 bases matching TRBD1. This CDR3 is built from 17 residues. Germline assignment: CDR1 LNHNV and CDR2 YYDKDF (reference sequence). Trimming at V came to 1 base and at J to 2 bases, leaving 5 bases not matched to a gene. CDR3 residues: CATSRVGRGTYNSPLHF. CDR3 sequence (DNA): TGTGCCACCAGCAGAGTCGGCAGGGGGACCTATAATTCACCCCTCCACTTT.

This clone has just one count. The genes are TRBV29-1 and TRBJ1-5, with TRBD1 as a possible D gene (5 bases). The CDR3 has 13 amino acids. The germline CDR1 and CDR2 sequences are SQVTM and ANQGSEA. V was trimmed by 3 bases and J by 9 bases, leaving 15 bases between them. CDR3 DNA sequence: TGCAGCGTTGAGACCACCCTTGGGGGGCCCCAGCATTTT. Translating it yields CSVETTLGGPQHF. The full variable domain, completed using reference TRBV29-1 and TRBJ1-5, is SAVISQKPSRDICQRGTSLTIQCQVDSQVTMMFWYRQQPGQSLTLIATANQGSEATYESGFVIDKFPISRPNLTFSTLTVSNMSPEDSSIYLCSVETTLGGPQHFGDGTRLSIL.

In this sample, this clone turned up once. The V gene is TRBV29-1, the J gene TRBJ1-1, with D perhaps matching TRBD1 (5 bases). CDR3 size: 13 residues. Germline V lookup: CDR1 SQVTM, CDR2 ANQGSEA. V was pared by 6 bases and J by 0 bases, with 11 bases between. The CDR3 protein is CSVGTSLNTEAFF. The CDR3 nucleotides are TGCAGCGTGGGGACTAGCTTGAACACTGAAGCTTTCTTT.

The chain is built from TRBV7-2 and TRBJ2-1; 10 bases are shared with TRBD1. Germline values: CDR1 SGHTA, CDR2 FQGNSA. This CDR3 contains 15 residues. Unmatched junction bases numbered 3, after V lost 4 bases and J lost 3 bases. The DNA for the CDR3 is TGTGCCAGCAGCTCGACAGGGGGCTACTACAATGAGCAGTTCTTC. This translates into CASSSTGGYYNEQFF.

For the CDR3, the DNA is TGTGCCAGCAGCGACGTGGAGGCTTCGCGGCCCCAGCATTTT. It encodes CASSDVEASRPQHF. The chain employs TRBV5-8 and TRBJ1-5, with no clear D. Trimming pared 4 bases from V and 9 bases from J, leaving 17 bases between. Germline V lookup: CDR1 SGHTS, CDR2 YDEGEE. This CDR3 is built from 14 residues. The full variable domain, completed using reference TRBV5-8 and TRBJ1-5, is EAGVTQSPTHLIKTRGQQATLRCSPISGHTSVYWYQQALGLGLQFLLWYDEGEERNRGNFPPRFSGRQFPNYSSELNVNALELEDSALYLCASSDVEASRPQHFGDGTRLSIL.

Here the CDR3 reads CAISESQGLGEKLFF. As DNA, the CDR3 is TGTGCCATCAGTGAGTCACAGGGGCTAGGTGAAAAACTGTTTTTT. The rearrangement uses TRBV10-3 and TRBJ1-4, with 7 bases matching TRBD1. V shed 0 bases and J 7 bases; nucleotides not matched to a gene: 5. The germline CDR1 and CDR2 sequences are ENHRY and SYGVKD. CDR3 length equals 15 residues.

This clone was seen more than once but under ten times. The chain employs TRBV9 and TRBJ2-2; 7 positions match TRBD2. This CDR3 contains 16 residues. Germline loops: CDR1 SGDLS, CDR2 YYNGEE. V gave up 2 bases and J gave up 6 bases; unmatched junction bases: 10. The CDR3 DNA reads TGTGCCAGCAGCGTGCAGTGGCGGGAGTTGCCCGGGGAGCTGTTTTTT. Protein product: CASSVQWRELPGELFF.

The chain uses TRBV18 and TRBJ1-4; D ambiguous. V dropped 3 bases and J dropped 6 bases, with 2 bases sitting between them. Germline assignment: CDR1 KGHSH and CDR2 LQKENI. This CDR3 region has 11 residues. The CDR3 nucleotides are TGTGCCAGCTCACCTGATGAAAAACTGTTTTTT. Residues: CASSPDEKLFF. Based on the CDR3 plus reference TRBV18 and TRBJ1-4, the full variable domain is NAGVMQNPRHLVRRRGQEARLRCSPMKGHSHVYWYRQLPEEGLKFMVYLQKENIIDESGMPKERFSAEFPKEGPSILRIQQVVRGDSAAYFCASSPDEKLFFGSGTQLSVL.

This chain connects TRBV6-1 to TRBJ1-5; D gene uncertain. The germline V gene has CDR1 MNHNS and CDR2 SASEGT. Trimming removed 2 bases from V and 6 bases from J, with 17 bases in between. This CDR3 contains 16 residues. CDR3 residues: CASSEFYKAGSQPQHF. The CDR3 DNA reads TGTGCCAGCAGTGAATTCTACAAAGCTGGGAGTCAGCCCCAGCATTTT.